This entry describes one TCR beta chain. This clonotype was observed many times. Its recognized antigen is unknown. There are no base qualities to consult, and no much larger clone falls within one base. This entry is derived from a study of early T cells in non-severe SARS-CoV-2 infection (dated by TCRdb to about 2021). A note on the overall study: Bulk RNA from unsorted whole blood was used for TCR sequencing, so alpha and beta chains could not be paired. What the work shows at the level of the full study, not this receptor alone: Matching against VDJdb was skewed toward anti-spike CD8 responses, likely underestimated virus-specific expansions, and missed private and CD4 specificities.

The CDR3 starts with the cysteine, ends with the phenylalanine, and has 15 residues. Left in the record is the CDR3 DNA by itself, 45 bases read in frame from the first base. At the junction V is shortened by 2 bases and J by 5 bases, with 12 bases in between. CDR1 and CDR2 (LNHNV, YYDKDF) derive from the germline V gene (reference sequence). Libraries were prepared through 5' RACE. The instrument given in TCRdb is NextSeq 500. To correct for sequencing error and PCR bias, the TCR library protocol tagged individual cDNA molecules with unique molecular identifiers. Both TCR alpha and beta chains were sequenced, and tight co-correlation was observed between alpha and beta sequence abundances in each sample. Processing in the source paper ran as follows. Decombinator V4 was used to annotate the V gene, J gene and CDR3 of the TCR sequences. Expanded TCRs were defined as changing significantly between any two time points under a Poisson model with p below 0.0001. TCR abundances were normalised to the total number of TCRs sequenced per sample and were expressed as counts per million. MAIT TCRs were defined by TRAV1-2 paired with TRAJ12, TRAJ20 or TRAJ33, and iNKT TCRs by TRAV10 paired with TRAJ18. VDJdb, accessed on 1 November 2021, was searched for TCRs annotated for CMV, EBV and SARS-CoV-2, and TCRs annotated for more than one antigen were excluded. In TCRdb, the public reads were trimmed at Q25 with fastp and aligned with MiXCR, with productive beta chains retained. Identical CDR3 protein sequences are pooled into one entry, listed with their most common genes and DNA. The V and J calls and clone size come from TCRdb's table, not from the authors' own analysis. The sample contains tens of thousands of distinct CDR3 sequences, under 4.5% of them found a single time. The ten largest make up around 5.6% of the sample.

The study was a case-control design nested within a healthcare worker cohort in London, UK, with weekly nasopharyngeal swab PCR tests and blood sampling. Between 23 and 31 March 2020, the week of the UK lockdown, healthcare workers were enrolled and then followed up weekly for as long as 16 weeks. This chain is built from TRBV15 and TRBJ2-2; tentative D gene TRBD2, with 5 bases matching. The clonotype was recovered from an adult who was a healthcare worker with PCR-confirmed SARS-CoV-2 infection or an uninfected control (not recorded which). Sequencing used whole blood. The CDR3 here reads CATSRIEGETGELFF. The bases are TGTGCCACCAGCAGAATAGAGGGCGAGACCGGGGAGCTGTTTTTT.